This T cell receptor beta chain emerged from a study of cytomegalovirus exposure and HLA in healthy donors. Study background: A subsequent analysis reported that the roughly 120 validation repertoires were produced on the same platform that had also been used for the approximately 700 first-cohort repertoires. Study outcomes and limitations: Among the CMV-associated chains, a few were confirmed in vitro as specific for CMV antigens. The study recorded 164 TCR beta chains that were cytomegalovirus-associated. Reports credit the classifier with highly specific, highly sensitive diagnosis of cytomegalovirus status.

A remark on this clone: Its antigen is as yet unknown. One end of the junction varies from germline; a read error may be responsible.

The data were produced by immunoSEQ multiplex PCR, yet TCRdb's version contains in-frame clones alone and is incomplete. The table has tens of thousands of clones, roughly 93% seen once. This CDR3 spans 16 amino acids. Per the germline V gene, CDR1 is LNHNV and CDR2 is YYDKDF (reference sequence). The sample consisted of PBMCs. The receptor's source is a man younger than 45 in good health and CMV-seronegative. J is TRBJ1-5 and V is TRBV15; D unresolved. The CDR3 spells CATRRDLGRSNQPQHF. CDR3 sequence (DNA): TGTGCCACCAGAAGAGATCTGGGGAGGAGCAATCAGCCCCAGCATTTT.